Here is one T cell receptor (beta chain) with its context. The target antigen is unknown. ViraFEST used viral peptide pools to expand antigen-specific CD4+ T cells before sequencing. The culture ran for 10 days, and then CD4+ T cells were isolated. People in the vaccine group had not been infected with SARS-CoV-2 before, and their nucleocapsid antibodies were negative. From germline, CDR1 is SEHNR and CDR2 FQNEAQ (reference sequence). The CDR3 sequence is 13 residues long. Deletions cut 1 base from V and 3 bases from J, with 7 bases between. TCRdb's table, derived via immunoSEQ multiplex PCR, lists solely in-frame clones and lacks some. The sample records approximately 68,000 clones, 78% being singletons. The sample comes from a study of vaccination effects on CD4 cells after COVID-19.

This specimen consisted of CD4+ T cells from PBMCs cultured with SARS-CoV-2 spike peptides, obtained before COVID-19 vaccination. The sequence came from a human donor who received a COVID-19 vaccine. The chain recombines TRBV7-9 with TRBJ2-7, with D maybe TRBD2 (5 bases). The CDR3 coding sequence is TGTGCCAGCAGCTTAGACGAGGGCTACGAGCAGTACGTC. The encoded protein is CASSLDEGYEQYV.